These 26 T cell receptor beta chains were sequenced from one sample in a study of blood T cell repertoires in COVID-19 (dated by TCRdb to 2019 to 2021). The library came from the immunoSEQ multiplex PCR assay. TCRdb provides this immuneACCESS table in a form limited to in-frame rearrangements. Some clones are lacking; in checked studies, under half of them reflect an unresolved V gene, and why the rest are absent is not known. For this sample there are around 140,000 clones; approximately 82% appear just once. Of the sample, roughly a tenth falls within the top ten clones. The sequencing sample was made of peripheral blood. The receptors come from a man between 60 and 75 years old with active or convalescent COVID-19.

V and J are TRBV7-6 and TRBJ1-1; D ambiguous. The CDR3 is 10 residues long. Germline loops: CDR1 SGHVS, CDR2 FNYEAQ. V lost 0 bases, J lost 11 bases, and 4 bases lay in between. CDR3 sequence (DNA): TGTGCCAGCAGCTTAGCGGGCGCTTTCTTT. Translation gives CASSLAGAFF.

The chain links TRBV6-5 to TRBJ2-3; TRBD2 is a possible D gene (6 bases). V was pared by 7 bases and J by 1 base, with 15 bases between. Germline lookup yields CDR1 MNHEY and CDR2 SVGAGI. This CDR3 contains 15 residues. The CDR3, as DNA: TGTGCCAGCAATGCGGGGTACCACCGCACAGATACGCAGTATTTT. It translates to CASNAGYHRTDTQYF.

The chain employs TRBV30 and TRBJ2-2; the match to TRBD2 covers 10 bases. The junction had 5 bases not matched to a gene; V was cut back by 3 bases and J by 4 bases. This CDR3 has 15 residues. Germline lookup yields CDR1 GTSNPN and CDR2 SVGIG (reference sequence). The CDR3 loop reads CAWRGQRGGTGELFF. The CDR3 coding sequence is TGTGCCTGGAGGGGCCAGCGGGGGGGCACCGGGGAGCTGTTTTTT.

The CDR3 is CASGLGTGGAEKLFF. The CDR3 bases are TGTGCTAGTGGTTTGGGGACAGGGGGGGCCGAAAAACTGTTTTTT. This chain uses TRBV12-5 with TRBJ1-4, with TRBD1 matching over 10 bases. Germline-derived CDR1 and CDR2 are LGHNT and FRNRAP. The J segment lost 8 bases and the V segment lost 1 base, leaving 4 bases of the junction unmatched. The CDR3 is 15 residues long.

The rearrangement joins TRBV6-5 to TRBJ2-1, with D tentatively TRBD2 (5 bases). The CDR3 sequence is 16 residues long. Trimming removed 0 bases at V and 3 bases at J, with 12 bases between. Germline-derived CDR1 and CDR2 are MNHEY and SVGAGI. CDR3 DNA sequence: TGTGCCAGCAGTTACTCTGGGCTAGCTAGCTACAATGAGCAGTTCTTC. Its translation: CASSYSGLASYNEQFF.

The chain is built from TRBV10-3 and TRBJ1-2; 8 nucleotides align to TRBD1. Germline assignment: CDR1 ENHRY and CDR2 SYGVKD. The V segment lost 4 bases and the J segment 7 bases; nucleotides outside the gene matches: 5. The CDR3 covers 13 residues. The CDR3 region has the DNA TGTGCCATCAGTGGGACAGGGTTAGCTGGCTACACCTTC. It codes for CAISGTGLAGYTF.

V and J are TRBV6-5 and TRBJ1-5; possible D gene TRBD1, 6 bases. V was pared by 5 bases and J by 0 bases, with 11 bases between. Germline CDR1 and CDR2: MNHEY and SVGAGI. The CDR3 is 15 residues long. The DNA for the CDR3 is TGTGCCAGCAGTACCGGGACACCTAGCAATCAGCCCCAGCATTTT. It yields the protein CASSTGTPSNQPQHF.

V and J are TRBV6-2 or TRBV6-3 and TRBJ1-2; maybe TRBD1 (5 bases). The CDR3 runs to 14 residues. Germline V gives CDR1 MNHEY, CDR2 SVGEGT. V gave up 1 base and J gave up 6 bases, with 12 bases separating them. This chain's CDR3 is CASSYWDLRNGYTF. Here the CDR3 DNA reads TGTGCCAGCAGTTACTGGGACTTAAGGAATGGCTACACCTTC.

The chain uses TRBV27 and TRBJ1-2; perhaps TRBD1 as D (6 bases). CDR3 length equals 14 residues. Germline V gene data show CDR1 as MNHEY and CDR2 as SMNVEV (reference sequence). The V end lost 1 base, the J end lost 6 bases, and 12 bases lay between the germline ends. The CDR3 DNA is TGTGCCAGCAGTTTATATGGACAGAGGCATGGCTACACCTTC. Translation: CASSLYGQRHGYTF.

V usage is TRBV4-1 and J usage is TRBJ2-1, with a possible D match to TRBD1 (6 bases). The CDR3 is 15 amino acids. The germline V gene has CDR1 MGHRA and CDR2 YSYEKL. The V end lost 4 bases, the J end lost 3 bases, and 13 bases lay between the germline ends. The CDR3 DNA reads TGCGCCAGCAGCCCTACGCGGACAGACTACAATGAGCAGTTCTTC. Amino acids: CASSPTRTDYNEQFF.

This chain joins TRBV23-1 and TRBJ2-7, with TRBD1 identical over 9 bases. TRBV23-1 is marked as an open reading frame, function uncertain. V shed 3 bases, J shed 4 bases, and the junction held 10 bases outside the gene matches. The CDR3 runs to 16 residues. The CDR3 region is CASSHRTGQGKYEQYV. DNA of the CDR3: TGCGCCAGCAGTCACCGAACGGGACAGGGAAAATACGAGCAGTACGTC.

This clone was seen a few times. This rearrangement joins TRBV10-1 to TRBJ1-5, with D unresolved. V lost 1 base and J 5 bases, leaving 6 bases between the germline ends. This CDR3 has 13 residues. Germline V gene sequence: CDR1 WNHNN, CDR2 SYGVQD (reference sequence). The CDR3 protein is CASSEYRDQPQHF. CDR3 bases: TGCGCCAGCAGTGAGTACCGAGATCAGCCCCAGCATTTT.

The V and J genes are TRBV5-6 and TRBJ1-3; D is unresolved. The CDR3 has 14 amino acids. V was clipped by 1 base and J by 6 bases, with 11 bases between them. CDR1 and CDR2 (germline): SGHDT, YYEEEE. CDR3 sequence reads: CASSLRSPINTIYF. The CDR3 region has the DNA TGTGCCAGCAGCTTGAGGAGCCCGATAAACACCATATATTTT. The entire variable domain, with the rest obtained from reference TRBV5-6 and TRBJ1-3, is as follows: DAGVTQSPTHLIKTRGQQVTLRCSPKSGHDTVSWYQQALGQGPQFIFQYYEEEERQRGNFPDRFSGHQFPNYSSELNVNALLLGDSALYLCASSLRSPINTIYFGEGSWLTVV.

V and J are TRBV15 and TRBJ2-3; D gene ambiguous. The CDR3 is made up of 16 amino acids. With 5 bases removed from V and 2 bases from J, the gap between germline ends came to 17 bases. Germline CDR1 LNHNV, CDR2 YYDKDF (reference sequence). The CDR3 DNA reads as TGTGCCACCAGCTCCCGGTCTGAGGCCATCACAGATACGCAGTATTTT. This gives the protein CATSSRSEAITDTQYF.

The genes are TRBV5-1 and TRBJ2-2, with 8 bases that match TRBD2. V lost 0 bases to trimming and J lost 4 bases; unmatched junction nucleotides: 2. Per germline, CDR1 SGHRS and CDR2 YFSETQ. The CDR3 consists of 15 residues. DNA of the CDR3: TGCGCCAGCAGCTTGGCGGGGGGGAGCACCGGGGAGCTGTTTTTT. It encodes CASSLAGGSTGELFF.

As DNA, the CDR3 is TGTGCCAGCAGTTTGTCCGGGACAGGGGTCGATGAGCAGTTCTTC. Translation: CASSLSGTGVDEQFF. The chain carries TRBV28 and TRBJ2-1; 10 bases fit TRBD1. Germline lookup yields CDR1 MDHEN and CDR2 SYDVKM. The CDR3 has 15 residues. The V and J ends lost 3 bases and 8 bases, in that order; junction bases with no gene match: 7.

This chain uses TRBV7-8 with TRBJ1-6; 9 nucleotides agree with TRBD1. This CDR3 contains 15 residues. Trimming took 5 bases from V and 7 from J; bases not matched to a gene: 6. The germline gives CDR1 SGHVS, CDR2 FQNEAQ. In DNA form, the CDR3 reads TGTGCCAGCAGCCTGGGACAGGGCCTCAATTCACCCCTCCACTTT. It translates to CASSLGQGLNSPLHF.

This rearrangement joins TRBV25-1 to TRBJ1-2, with D unresolved. V was shortened by 6 bases and J by 7 bases, with 15 bases between the two germline ends. Germline V gene lookup returns CDR1 MGHDK and CDR2 SYGVNS. CDR3 length: 13 residues. As DNA, the CDR3 is TGTGCCAGCAGAGACTCCCCGGCGGGTGGCTACACCTTC. Translated: CASRDSPAGGYTF.

The rearrangement links TRBV29-1 to TRBJ2-2; weak D call: TRBD1 (5 bases). V was trimmed by 7 bases and J by 7 bases, leaving 16 bases between them. Germline CDR1 reads SQVTM; CDR2 reads ANQGSEA. The CDR3 loop spans 13 amino acids. DNA of the CDR3: TGCAGCGGGACGGTGGGGCGCCACGGGGAGCTGTTTTTT. This gives the protein CSGTVGRHGELFF.

The chain recombines TRBV11-2 with TRBJ1-5, with D uncertain. Germline values: CDR1 SGHAT, CDR2 FQNNGV. Trimming stripped 3 bases from V and 4 bases from J, with 16 bases between. The CDR3 is 16 residues long. For the CDR3, the DNA is TGTGCCAGCAGCTTCGCCGCGGGCGGAGCAAATCAGCCCCAGCATTTT. Translating it yields CASSFAAGGANQPQHF.

The chain recombines TRBV7-8 with TRBJ1-2, with a weak D call TRBD1 (6 bases). The CDR3 spans 16 residues. Trimming pared 5 bases from V and 2 bases from J, leaving 18 bases between. Per the germline V gene, CDR1 is SGHVS and CDR2 is FQNEAQ. CDR3 sequence: CASSPWGGGRNYGYTF. The CDR3 DNA sequence: TGTGCCAGCAGCCCCTGGGGGGGCGGTCGGAACTATGGCTACACCTTC.

The CDR3 region has the DNA TGTGCCAGCAGCACCCCCCGGGCAGGGGCATTCTATGGCTACACCTTC. This translates into CASSTPRAGAFYGYTF. The chain uses TRBV5-6 and TRBJ1-2; D may be TRBD1 (6 bases). Trimming took 4 bases from V and 4 from J, leaving 20 bases between them. This CDR3 contains 16 residues. Germline V lookup: CDR1 SGHDT, CDR2 YYEEEE.

The J gene is TRBJ1-4, the V gene TRBV7-9, with unresolved D. Germline loops: CDR1 SEHNR, CDR2 FQNEAQ (reference sequence). The CDR3 consists of 15 residues. V lost 1 base and J 8 bases, leaving 14 bases between the germline ends. This CDR3 reads CASSLVTGFGEKLFF. The CDR3 DNA sequence: TGTGCCAGCAGCTTAGTCACGGGGTTTGGGGAAAAACTGTTTTTT.

This chain connects TRBV11-3 to TRBJ2-1; D is unresolved. Trimming left V 4 bases short and J 0 bases short, with 4 bases between. The length of the CDR3 is 13 residues. In germline, CDR1 is SGHNT, CDR2 YENEEA. The CDR3 protein is CASSSSSYNEQFF. In DNA, the CDR3 is TGTGCCAGCAGCTCTAGCTCCTACAATGAGCAGTTCTTC.

V gene TRBV24-1 combines with J gene TRBJ2-6; D gene uncertain. CDR3 length equals 13 residues. Germline V CDR1 and CDR2: KGHDR, SFDVKD. The ends were cut back, 7 bases at V and 2 bases at J, with 5 bases in the middle. Here the CDR3 reads CATSPAGANVLTF. In DNA, the CDR3 is TGTGCCACCAGCCCAGCTGGGGCCAACGTCCTGACTTTC.

The V call is TRBV20-1, the J call TRBJ1-2, with D tentatively TRBD1 (5 bases). The CDR3 extends over 11 amino acids. The germline V gene encodes CDR1 DFQATT and CDR2 SNEGSKA (reference sequence). The CDR3 DNA reads as TGCAGCCCTCGGGGGGGTGATGGCTACACCTTC. As protein: CSPRGGDGYTF.